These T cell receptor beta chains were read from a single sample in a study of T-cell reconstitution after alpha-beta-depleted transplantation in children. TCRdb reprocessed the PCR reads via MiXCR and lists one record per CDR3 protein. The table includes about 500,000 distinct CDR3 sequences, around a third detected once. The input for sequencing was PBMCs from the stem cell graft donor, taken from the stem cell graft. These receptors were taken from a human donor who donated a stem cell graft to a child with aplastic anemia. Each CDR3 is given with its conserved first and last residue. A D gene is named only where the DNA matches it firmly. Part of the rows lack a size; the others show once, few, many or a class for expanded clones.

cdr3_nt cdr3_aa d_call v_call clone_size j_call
TGTGCCAGCAGTTCTCTAGTAGCTAACACCGGGGAGCTGTTTTTT CASSSLVANTGELFF . TRBV12-3/TRBV12-4 once TRBJ2-2
TGCGCCAGCAGCCAAGGGGGGGGAGTAGGAATCGAGCAGTACTTC CASSQGGGVGIEQYF . TRBV5-1 . TRBJ2-7
TGCAGCGTTGAAGGGACAGGGTTCAATGAGCAGTTCTTC CSVEGTGFNEQFF TRBD1 TRBV29-1 few TRBJ2-1
TGTGCCACCAGTCTCGGGGGGGGACAAGAGACCCAGTACTTC CATSLGGGQETQYF TRBD2 TRBV24-1 . TRBJ2-5
TGCAGTGTCGGGACCCACACTGAAGCTTTCTTT CSVGTHTEAFF . TRBV20-1 once TRBJ1-1
TGTGCCAGCAGCTGGGGGGTGTTGACAGGGGGTCAGACTGAAGCTTTCTTT CASSWGVLTGGQTEAFF TRBD1 TRBV5-6 once TRBJ1-1
TGTGCCAGCAGTTTATCTACCACGGGAGCTAATAACGAGCAGTACTTC CASSLSTTGANNEQYF . TRBV28 . TRBJ2-7
TGTGCCACCAGCAGAGATTTGGGCGGGAGTCCTTTTTCCTACAATGAGCAGTTCTTC CATSRDLGGSPFSYNEQFF TRBD2 TRBV15 few TRBJ2-1
TGCGCCAGCAGCCAGGTGGACAGGGACGGGGAGACCCAGTACTTC CASSQVDRDGETQYF TRBD1 TRBV4-1 few TRBJ2-5
TGCAGTGCTAGAGACAGGGATGAAGCTTTCTTT CSARDRDEAFF . TRBV20-1 many TRBJ1-1
TGCGCCAGCAGCTTGAGTAAGGACACTGAAGCTTTCTTT CASSLSKDTEAFF . TRBV5-1 . TRBJ1-1
TGTGCCAGCAGCACAGCCTTGACTAGCGGGAGTTACAATGAGCAGTTCTTC CASSTALTSGSYNEQFF TRBD2 TRBV7-2 once TRBJ2-1
TGCAGCGTTGAGCCTAGTCGCGATACGCAGTATTTT CSVEPSRDTQYF . TRBV29-1 few TRBJ2-3
TGCGCCAGCAGCCAAGTCGCCCCAGGGGGCGCTGAGACCCAGTACTTC CASSQVAPGGAETQYF TRBD1 TRBV4-3 few TRBJ2-5
TGTGCCAGCAGTTTCGCAGGGGCCGTGTCTGGAAACACCATATATTTT CASSFAGAVSGNTIYF . TRBV12-3/TRBV12-4 few TRBJ1-3
TGTGCCAGTATGCGTCAGGGTGTTAGTCAGCCCCAGCATTTT CASMRQGVSQPQHF . TRBV19 . TRBJ1-5
TGTGCCAGCAGTTACCACCAGACCCCGGACTATGGCTACACCTTC CASSYHQTPDYGYTF . TRBV6-6 few TRBJ1-2
TGTGCCAGCAGCCCCGGTTTATCGTGGGGGATGGGCTACGAGCAGTACTTC CASSPGLSWGMGYEQYF . TRBV5-4 . TRBJ2-7
TGCAGCGTTGCAGGGGGTCATGAGCAGTTCTTC CSVAGGHEQFF TRBD1 TRBV29-1 . TRBJ2-1
TGTGCCAGCAGCTTGGCCAGCGAGACCCAGTACTTC CASSLASETQYF . TRBV5-6 few TRBJ2-5
TGTGCCAGCAGCCAAGAACAAGCGGGAGCCTACGAGCAGTACTTC CASSQEQAGAYEQYF TRBD2 TRBV4-2 . TRBJ2-7
TGTGCCAGCAGTTACGCCAGCATGAACACTGAAGCTTTCTTT CASSYASMNTEAFF . TRBV6-5 . TRBJ1-1
TGTGCCAGCAGTTCCTCGGACAGGGTGGATGAGCAGTTCTTC CASSSSDRVDEQFF TRBD1 TRBV27 . TRBJ2-1
TGTGCCAGCAGCTTAGATTCTGCCCAACTCCGAGCTTTCTTT CASSLDSAQLRAFF . TRBV7-2 . TRBJ1-1
TGCGCCAGCAGTGAGATGATCGATACGCAGTATTTT CASSEMIDTQYF . TRBV10-1 . TRBJ2-3
TGCGCCAGCAACTCTGGGACTGACTCCTACAATGAGCAGTTCTTC CASNSGTDSYNEQFF . TRBV5-1 . TRBJ2-1
TGCAGTGCTAGAGACCCGGGACAGACCTTCTCTGGAAACACCATATATTTT CSARDPGQTFSGNTIYF TRBD1 TRBV20-1 few TRBJ1-3
TGCAGCGGGAGTACACGGACGGAGGCCTCTGGAAACACCATATATTTT CSGSTRTEASGNTIYF . TRBV29-1 . TRBJ1-3
TGTGCCAGCAGCTTAGCCCCCGGGGGGAGCGAGCAGTTCTTC CASSLAPGGSEQFF TRBD2 TRBV7-6 . TRBJ2-1
TGTGCCAGCAGCCGTCCCCGAAATGAGCAGTTCTTC CASSRPRNEQFF . TRBV6-6 . TRBJ2-1
TGTGCCAGCAGCTTTGGAGGCGATCAGCCCCAGCATTTT CASSFGGDQPQHF . TRBV5-6 . TRBJ1-5
TGTGCCAGCAGTTCAGGACTGCATAATCAGCCCCAGCATTTT CASSSGLHNQPQHF . TRBV6-2/TRBV6-3 . TRBJ1-5
TGTGCCAGCAGTGCCTGGGAAGGTTATGGCTACACCTTC CASSAWEGYGYTF . TRBV25-1 once TRBJ1-2
TGCAGTGCTCAGAGGGGGGATACGCAGTATTTT CSAQRGDTQYF . TRBV20-1 few TRBJ2-3
TGTGCCACCAGTGCCGGGAACAATGAGCAGTTCTTC CATSAGNNEQFF . TRBV24-1 . TRBJ2-1
TGTGCCAGCGGCTATGCGGGGGACAGGAACACTGAAGCTTTCTTT CASGYAGDRNTEAFF TRBD1 TRBV7-9 few TRBJ1-1
TGTGCCAGCAGCTTCCAGACTAGCGGGAGCACAGATACGCAGTATTTT CASSFQTSGSTDTQYF TRBD2 TRBV7-2 . TRBJ2-3
TGTGCCAGCAGCTTAGTGTCCGCGACAGGGACCTACGAGCAGTACTTC CASSLVSATGTYEQYF TRBD1 TRBV7-2 . TRBJ2-7
TGTGCCAGCAAACCCGGACAGGGGAGGACCTATGGCTACACCTTC CASKPGQGRTYGYTF TRBD1 TRBV2 few TRBJ1-2
TGTGCCAGCAGCCGCCTACAGGAGAACACTGAAGCTTTCTTT CASSRLQENTEAFF . TRBV5-6 . TRBJ1-1
TGTGCCAGCAAGGGCGACACCAGCACAGATACGCAGTATTTT CASKGDTSTDTQYF . TRBV9 few TRBJ2-3
TGTGCCAGCAGCTTGCGACAGGATAACTATGGCTACACCTTC CASSLRQDNYGYTF . TRBV7-9 few TRBJ1-2
TGTGCCACCGCCGGGACAGGGACATACAATGAGCAGTTCTTC CATAGTGTYNEQFF TRBD1 TRBV24-1 . TRBJ2-1
TGCAGCGTCGATCTGTGGGCCTCCTACAATGAGCAGTTCTTC CSVDLWASYNEQFF . TRBV29-1 few TRBJ2-1
TGCAGTGCCTCCGGGACAGGGGGCCAGTTCTTC CSASGTGGQFF TRBD1 TRBV20-1 few TRBJ2-1
TGCAGCGGAGGGCCCCGAAACACCTTC CSGGPRNTF . TRBV29-1 few TRBJ1-2
TGTGCCAGCGATTCCGGGACTAAATCAGATACGCAGTATTTT CASDSGTKSDTQYF TRBD2 TRBV6-2/TRBV6-3 . TRBJ2-3
TGTGCCAGCATATCAGGGGGCGCGAACACTGAAGCTTTCTTT CASISGGANTEAFF TRBD1 TRBV6-1 few TRBJ1-1
TGTGCCAGCTCACCTCGGTGGGGTGAGCAGTTCTTC CASSPRWGEQFF . TRBV18 . TRBJ2-1
TGCAGTGCTAGAGATCCACTAGCGGGAGGTTTCTCCTACAATGAGCAGTTCTTC CSARDPLAGGFSYNEQFF TRBD2 TRBV20-1 few TRBJ2-1
TGTGCCAGTAGTATCGGCGCGGCGAACACCGGGGAGCTGTTTTTT CASSIGAANTGELFF . TRBV19 few TRBJ2-2
TGTGCCAGCAGTTACCCCGAAGAACGGTTCTTC CASSYPEERFF . TRBV6-2/TRBV6-3 . TRBJ2-1
TGCGCCAGCAGCCTAGGACAGGGCGCGCCTCTCGATGAGCAGTTCTTC CASSLGQGAPLDEQFF TRBD1 TRBV5-1 . TRBJ2-1
TGCGCCAGCAGCCGGGTTTCTCAAGGGGAGCAGTTCTTC CASSRVSQGEQFF . TRBV5-1 . TRBJ2-1
TGCAGCGTTCATAGACAGGGTTTCGTCACTGAAGCTTTCTTT CSVHRQGFVTEAFF TRBD1 TRBV29-1 . TRBJ1-1
TGTGCCAGCAGCCCCCCAGGGGCGGTGGATGAAAAACTGTTTTTT CASSPPGAVDEKLFF . TRBV14 . TRBJ1-4
TGCAGCGTTGAGCTAGGCACAGGGCGAAAGAACGAGCAGTACTTC CSVELGTGRKNEQYF . TRBV29-1 once TRBJ2-7
TGCGCCAGCAGCTTGAGAGGGACAGACTACACTGAAGCTTTCTTT CASSLRGTDYTEAFF TRBD1 TRBV5-1 few TRBJ1-1
TGCAGTGCTAGTATCCGATTAAATGAAAAACTGTTTTTT CSASIRLNEKLFF . TRBV20-1 few TRBJ1-4